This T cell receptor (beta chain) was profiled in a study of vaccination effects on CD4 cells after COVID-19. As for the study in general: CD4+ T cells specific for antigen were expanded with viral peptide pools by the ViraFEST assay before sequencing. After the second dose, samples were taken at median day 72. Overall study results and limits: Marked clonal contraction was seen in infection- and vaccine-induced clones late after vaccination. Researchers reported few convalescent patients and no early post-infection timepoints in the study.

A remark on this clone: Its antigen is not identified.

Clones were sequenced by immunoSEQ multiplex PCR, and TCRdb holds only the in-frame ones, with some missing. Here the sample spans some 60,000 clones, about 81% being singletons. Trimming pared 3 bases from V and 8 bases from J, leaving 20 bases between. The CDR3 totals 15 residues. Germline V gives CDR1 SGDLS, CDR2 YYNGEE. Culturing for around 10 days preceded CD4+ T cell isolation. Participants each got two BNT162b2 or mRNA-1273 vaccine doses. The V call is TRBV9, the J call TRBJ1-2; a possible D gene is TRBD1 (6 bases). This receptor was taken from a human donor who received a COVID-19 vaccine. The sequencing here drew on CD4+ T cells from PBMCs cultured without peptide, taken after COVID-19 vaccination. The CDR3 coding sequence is TGTGCCAGCAGCGCACCGGGACATACGTCTCACGGCTACACCTTC. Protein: CASSAPGHTSHGYTF.